These 26 T cell receptor beta chains share one sample of origin, sequenced in a study of T cell changes during pregnancy in multiple sclerosis. Clones were sequenced by immunoSEQ multiplex PCR, and TCRdb holds only the in-frame ones, with some missing. The sample consists of 90,000 or so clones, 85% to 95% of them appearing once. This sample comprised peripheral blood, obtained after pregnancy. The receptors derive from a female donor in good health, enrolled as a control in a pregnancy study.

The chain has TRBV5-8 and TRBJ2-5, with a possible D match to TRBD2 (5 bases). Germline CDR1 reads SGHTS; CDR2 reads YDEGEE. This CDR3 has 14 amino acids. V dropped 4 bases and J dropped 5 bases, with 15 bases sitting between them. DNA for the CDR3: TGTGCCAGCAGCCCCTCGGGGATGAGGGAGACCCAGTACTTC. Its translation: CASSPSGMRETQYF.

The chain links TRBV20-1 to TRBJ2-1; D is possibly TRBD2 (6 bases). V was pared by 6 bases and J by 11 bases, with 14 bases between. The CDR3 runs to 11 residues. CDR1 and CDR2 from the germline V gene are DFQATT and SNEGSKA (reference sequence). The CDR3 here is CSAPREIQQFF. DNA for the CDR3: TGCAGTGCGCCCCGGGAGATTCAGCAGTTCTTC.

DNA of the CDR3: TGTGCCAGCAGCCGAAAGGGACAGGGTCCCCACGAGCAGTACTTC. Amino acids: CASSRKGQGPHEQYF. The rearrangement joins TRBV6-6 to TRBJ2-7; 9 bases line up with TRBD1. The CDR3 consists of 15 residues. The J segment lost 5 bases and the V segment lost 6 bases, leaving 11 bases of the junction unmatched. From germline, CDR1 is MNHNY and CDR2 SVGAGI (reference sequence).

The chain carries TRBV5-1 and TRBJ2-3, with a weak D call TRBD2 (6 bases). Germline V gene data show CDR1 as SGHRS and CDR2 as YFSETQ. The CDR3 loop spans 17 amino acids. V gave up 0 bases and J gave up 0 bases, with 14 bases separating them. The CDR3: CASSLGNSGTSTDTQYF. Here the CDR3 DNA reads TGCGCCAGCAGCTTGGGTAATAGCGGAACTAGCACAGATACGCAGTATTTT.

This clone was seen only once. The rearrangement joins TRBV15 to TRBJ2-1; no firm D call. Germline lookup yields CDR1 LNHNV and CDR2 YYDKDF (reference sequence). V was trimmed by 1 base and J by 10 bases, leaving 11 bases between them. The CDR3 is made up of 13 amino acids. The CDR3 reads CATSRGKNSEQFF. The DNA for the CDR3 is TGTGCCACCAGCAGAGGTAAGAACTCAGAGCAGTTCTTC.

The chain joins TRBV9 to TRBJ2-7, with 8 nucleotides matching TRBD1. V trimming: 3 bases; J trimming: 6 bases; junction bases outside the gene matches: 8. CDR1 is SGDLS and CDR2 is YYNGEE in the germline V gene. This CDR3 region has 14 residues. CDR3 DNA sequence: TGTGCCAGCAGCGCGACAGGGGATAGCACCGAGCAGTACTTC. Its translation is CASSATGDSTEQYF.

The rearrangement uses TRBV6-5 and TRBJ1-1; no definite D call. The CDR3 sequence is 13 residues long. Germline lookup yields CDR1 MNHEY and CDR2 SVGAGI. V was clipped by 7 bases and J by 3 bases, with 12 bases between them. The CDR3 protein is CASTAPGDTEAFF. In nucleotides, the CDR3 is TGTGCCAGCACGGCTCCCGGGGACACTGAAGCTTTCTTT.

The chain carries TRBV5-1 and TRBJ2-1, with D tentatively TRBD2 (5 bases). The ends were cut back, 7 bases at V and 7 bases at J, with 12 bases in the middle. The germline gives CDR1 SGHRS, CDR2 YFSETQ. This CDR3 has 12 residues. The CDR3: CASGLLGNEQFF. The DNA of the CDR3 is TGCGCCAGCGGACTTTTAGGGAATGAGCAGTTCTTC.

This chain links TRBV28 with TRBJ2-7; 9 nucleotides align to TRBD2. Losses at the gene ends were 4 bases for V and 3 bases for J; bases not matched to a gene: 4. The CDR3 has 14 residues. The germline V gene has CDR1 MDHEN and CDR2 SYDVKM. The chain's CDR3 is CASSSGTSYYEQYF. The CDR3 coding sequence is TGTGCCAGCAGTTCCGGGACTAGCTACTACGAGCAGTACTTC.

V gene TRBV5-1 combines with J gene TRBJ2-7; 8 nucleotides line up with TRBD1. CDR1 and CDR2 (germline): SGHRS, YFSETQ. The CDR3 totals 15 residues. Trimming cost V 4 bases and J 0 bases; bases outside gene matches: 6. CDR3 nucleotides: TGCGCCAGCAGCGCAAGACAGGGGCCCTCCTACGAGCAGTACTTC. It yields the protein CASSARQGPSYEQYF. The complete variable domain, with remaining parts taken from reference TRBV5-1 and TRBJ2-7, reads KAGVTQTPRYLIKTRGQQVTLSCSPISGHRSVSWYQQTPGQGLQFLFEYFSETQRNKGNFPGRFSGRQFSNSRSEMNVSTLELGDSALYLCASSARQGPSYEQYFGPGTRLTVT.

This chain joins TRBV9 and TRBJ1-1, with 7 bases fitting TRBD1. Germline-derived CDR1 and CDR2 are SGDLS and YYNGEE. The CDR3 sequence is 14 residues long. V was pared by 3 bases and J by 1 base, with 3 bases of the junction left unmatched. This CDR3 reads CASSARGSNTEAFF. CDR3 in DNA: TGTGCCAGCAGCGCCAGGGGGTCGAACACTGAAGCTTTCTTT.

In its sample, this clone was seen a few times. V usage is TRBV5-1 and J usage is TRBJ1-1; the D gene is possibly TRBD1 (5 bases). Trimming pared 4 bases from V and 8 bases from J, leaving 21 bases between. The germline V gene has CDR1 SGHRS and CDR2 YFSETQ. This CDR3 contains 15 residues. CDR3 in DNA: TGCGCCAGCAGCCCAGCCGGGACGGGAGCTAGGGAAGCTTTCTTT. Its protein is CASSPAGTGAREAFF.

CDR3 residues: CASSLAGSPDTQYF. CDR3 in DNA: TGTGCCAGCAGCTTAGCCGGGAGTCCAGATACGCAGTATTTT. This rearrangement joins TRBV11-2 to TRBJ2-3, with D perhaps TRBD2 (6 bases). V was shortened by 1 base and J by 4 bases, with 9 bases between the two germline ends. In germline, CDR1 is SGHAT, CDR2 FQNNGV. The CDR3 extends over 14 amino acids. The full variable domain, with the rest looked up from reference TRBV11-2 and TRBJ2-3, is EAGVAQSPRYKIIEKRQSVAFWCNPISGHATLYWYQQILGQGPKLLIQFQNNGVVDDSQLPKDRFSAERLKGVDSTLKIQPAKLEDSAVYLCASSLAGSPDTQYFGPGTRLTVL.

The chain uses TRBV5-1 and TRBJ2-7; 7 bases fit TRBD2. V lost 1 base, J lost 6 bases, and 13 bases stayed unmatched. In germline, CDR1 is SGHRS, CDR2 YFSETQ. There are 16 residues in the CDR3. CDR3 sequence (DNA): TGCGCCAGCAGCTTGCTAGCGGAGGCCCGGGGCGTCGAGCAGTACTTC. Protein: CASSLLAEARGVEQYF.

The chain couples TRBV9 to TRBJ2-7; 7 bases match TRBD2. The CDR3 loop spans 14 amino acids. Trimming cost V 4 bases and J 7 bases; bases outside gene matches: 11. Germline values: CDR1 SGDLS, CDR2 YYNGEE. CDR3: CASSTSVGLGEQYF. The DNA of the CDR3 is TGTGCCAGCAGCACTAGCGTGGGCTTGGGGGAGCAGTACTTC.

The chain employs TRBV10-3 and TRBJ1-1; 8 bases are a match to TRBD1. Germline V gene sequence: CDR1 ENHRY, CDR2 SYGVKD. The CDR3 extends over 13 amino acids. Trimming took 7 bases from V and 1 from J; bases not matched to a gene: 2. The CDR3 coding sequence is TGTGCCATCAAGGGGACAGGGAACACTGAAGCTTTCTTT. It yields the protein CAIKGTGNTEAFF.

This chain links TRBV28 with TRBJ2-7; TRBD2 matches at 9 bases. Germline CDR1 and CDR2: MDHEN and SYDVKM. Trimming at V came to 5 bases and at J to 13 bases, leaving 12 bases not matched to a gene. CDR3 length: 13 residues. The DNA of the CDR3 is TGTGCCAGCAGTATATCAGGACTAGCGAGTGAATACTTC. Translation gives CASSISGLASEYF.

The chain combines TRBV5-1 with TRBJ2-3; 8 bases line up with TRBD2. CDR1 and CDR2 (germline): SGHRS, YFSETQ. The ends lost 6 bases at V and 5 bases at J; junction bases unmatched: 11. The CDR3 totals 15 residues. The CDR3 coding sequence is TGCGCCAGCATGACGGGAGGGCCTACCGGAGATACGCAGTATTTT. Translating gives CASMTGGPTGDTQYF.

The V and J genes are TRBV25-1 and TRBJ2-7, with 7 bases matching TRBD1. The CDR3 is 14 residues long. Per the germline V gene, CDR1 is MGHDK and CDR2 is SYGVNS. Losses at the gene ends were 6 bases for V and 0 bases for J; bases not matched to a gene: 5. The CDR3: CASSYRGSSYEQYF. For the CDR3, the DNA is TGTGCCAGCAGCTACAGGGGAAGCTCCTACGAGCAGTACTTC.

The CDR3 here is CSVEGRPTSTDTQYF. CDR3 DNA sequence: TGCAGCGTTGAGGGTCGTCCGACTAGCACAGATACGCAGTATTTT. The chain combines TRBV29-1 with TRBJ2-3; no clear D. V was clipped by 3 bases and J by 0 bases, with 13 bases between them. The CDR3 has 15 amino acids. Germline V CDR1 and CDR2: SQVTM, ANQGSEA.

The genes are TRBV4-2 and TRBJ2-1; 11 nucleotides line up with TRBD2. The V gene's germline CDR1 is LGHNA and CDR2 YNFKEQ. With 0 bases clipped from V and 15 bases from J, the junction kept 4 bases outside the gene matches. The CDR3 is 13 residues long. This CDR3 is CASSQDSGRDLFF. For the CDR3, the DNA is TGTGCCAGCAGCCAAGATAGCGGGAGGGATCTGTTCTTC.

The chain employs TRBV28 and TRBJ1-1; a weak D match, TRBD1 (5 bases). The germline gives CDR1 MDHEN, CDR2 SYDVKM. V shed 5 bases and J shed 1 base, with 14 bases lying between them. This CDR3 has 15 amino acids. The CDR3 protein is CASSPPYTGNTEAFF. CDR3 nucleotides: TGTGCCAGCAGTCCACCATATACAGGGAACACTGAAGCTTTCTTT.

The V gene is TRBV5-4, the J gene TRBJ2-5, with 7 bases fitting TRBD1. The CDR3 runs to 16 residues. CDR1 is SGHNT, CDR2 YYREEE, per germline (reference sequence). J gave up 5 bases and V 3 bases, and 13 bases lay outside the gene matches. CDR3 sequence reads: CASSYWGPTGLETQYF. The CDR3 coding sequence is TGTGCCAGCAGCTATTGGGGTCCGACAGGGTTGGAGACCCAGTACTTC.

The CDR3 loop reads CASSSTGQTSETQYF. The CDR3 nucleotides are TGCGCCAGCAGCTCGACCGGACAAACATCAGAGACCCAGTACTTC. The genes are TRBV5-1 and TRBJ2-5; possible D gene TRBD1, 5 bases. Looked up from germline, CDR1 is SGHRS and CDR2 is YFSETQ. The CDR3 covers 15 residues. The V end lost 3 bases, the J end lost 4 bases, and 16 bases lay between the germline ends.

This chain uses TRBV27 with TRBJ2-7, with D perhaps TRBD2 (5 bases). There are 14 residues in the CDR3. Germline V lookup: CDR1 MNHEY, CDR2 SMNVEV (reference sequence). The V end was cut by 8 bases, the J end by 3 bases, with 17 bases between. CDR3 nucleotide sequence: TGTGCCAGCTGGAAATCAGGACTTGTCTACGAGCAGTACTTC. Its translation: CASWKSGLVYEQYF.

The CDR3 sequence: CASSFEGTDTQYF. CDR3 bases: TGCGCCAGCAGCTTTGAGGGCACAGATACGCAGTATTTT. V gene TRBV5-1 combines with J gene TRBJ2-3, with unresolved D. V dropped 2 bases and J dropped 1 base, with 5 bases sitting between them. The CDR3 runs to 13 residues. Looked up from germline, CDR1 is SGHRS and CDR2 is YFSETQ.